Included here is one T cell receptor beta chain sequence, with context. The antigen this receptor binds is unknown. Within one base of it there is no much larger clone, and no base qualities were kept. The library relied on the immunoSEQ multiplex PCR assay. From the authors' description of their analysis: A statistical classification framework was developed to diagnose cytomegalovirus status using the catalog of TCR beta chain sequences. TCRdb limited this immuneACCESS table to in-frame rearrangements with V and J called. A share of clones is missing; checked studies link under half to unresolved V genes, and the rest is unexplained. V and J calls and clone size are those listed in that table; D and trimming were worked out from the DNA. Counted in this sample were 100,000 or so clones; more than 85% of them appeared once. The top ten constitute over 3% of the sample. The CDR3 spans 15 residues, from the cysteine through the phenylalanine. Only the CDR3 portion is preserved as DNA: 45 bases, with reading frame beginning at the first base. V is reduced by 4 bases and J by 2 bases, leaving a spacing of 12 bases between them. CDR1 and CDR2, per the germline V gene (reference sequence), are SEHNR and FQNEAQ.

This sample stems from a study of cytomegalovirus exposure and HLA in healthy donors (dated by TCRdb to about 2017). Notes on the research overall: According to a later analysis, the 120 or so validation repertoires were produced on the same platform as the 666 repertoires of the first cohort. The aim of the study was to test whether cataloging public T cell receptors could identify signatures of past pathogen exposure. In addition to the first cohort of 666 subjects, a separate validation cohort of approximately 110 different subjects was used. To predict cytomegalovirus infection status, the study brought together high-throughput TCR immunosequencing, statistical association of individual TCRs with disease status, and machine learning.

The donors belonged to the validation cohort of 90 to 150 subjects, which was separate from the 666-subject first cohort. Here is what the overall study found, with its caveats: Most TCR sequences were seen in very few donors, while some public TCRs were found in many individuals. In vitro tests confirmed that three of the cytomegalovirus-associated TCR beta chains recognize cytomegalovirus antigens. A later analysis had no HLA typing for the validation cohort, so co-occurrence there was scored across all 130 or so repertoires. In the study, 150 to 200 TCR beta chains were listed as associated with cytomegalovirus. The authors suggested that the approach could potentially be generalized to other disease states and immunological phenotypes. In both the original and validation cohorts, the classifier was reported to diagnose cytomegalovirus status with high specificity and sensitivity. In a later analysis, TCRs clustered in the first cohort were found to also tend to co-occur in the 130 or so validation repertoires, with 85% to 95% of cluster scores above 0.

The receptor comes from a woman aged 18-29 years in good health and CMV-seropositive. The sample taken for sequencing was PBMCs. The chain was built from TRBV7-9 and TRBJ1-3; the D gene is perhaps TRBD1, from 5 matching bases. This receptor has the CDR3 CASSYGDSTGNTIYF. The nucleotides are TGTGCCAGCAGCTACGGAGACAGTACTGGAAACACCATATATTTT.